This T cell receptor (beta chain) was retrieved from a study of cytomegalovirus exposure and HLA in healthy donors. General study findings and limits: High specificity and sensitivity for cytomegalovirus status were reported for the classifier. Researchers reported in a later analysis that a missense DCLRE1C variant was tied to TCR beta V- and J-gene trimming.

The CDR3 covers 14 residues. Germline assignment: CDR1 ENHRY and CDR2 SYGVKD. V dropped 3 bases and J dropped 3 bases, with 11 bases sitting between them. PCR used 60 Vbeta primers and 13 Jbeta primers. TCRdb's copy holds only in-frame clones and misses some; the assay was immunoSEQ multiplex PCR. The sample contains 210,000 or so clones, around 73% of which appear only once. A remark on this clone: As yet, its antigen is unknown.

The sequencing sample was made of PBMCs. The V gene is TRBV10-3, the J gene TRBJ2-5; D might be TRBD1 (6 bases). The receptor was isolated from a woman in her twenties or thirties in good health and CMV-seropositive. The CDR3 DNA reads TGTGCCATCAGTGACCAGGGGTTTAAAGAGACCCAGTACTTC. Protein sequence: CAISDQGFKETQYF.